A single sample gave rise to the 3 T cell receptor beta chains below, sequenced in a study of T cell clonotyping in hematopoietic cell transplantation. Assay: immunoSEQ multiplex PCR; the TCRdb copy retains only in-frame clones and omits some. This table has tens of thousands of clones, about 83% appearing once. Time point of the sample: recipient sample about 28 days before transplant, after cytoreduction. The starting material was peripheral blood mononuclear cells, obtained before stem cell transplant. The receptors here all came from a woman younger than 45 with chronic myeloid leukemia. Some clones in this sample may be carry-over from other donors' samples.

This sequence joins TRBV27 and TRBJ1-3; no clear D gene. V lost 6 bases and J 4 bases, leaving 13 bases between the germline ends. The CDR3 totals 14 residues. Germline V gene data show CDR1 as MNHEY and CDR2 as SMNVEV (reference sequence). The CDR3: CASRSLGIGNTIYF. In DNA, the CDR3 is TGTGCCAGCAGGTCCCTGGGAATCGGAAACACCATATATTTT.

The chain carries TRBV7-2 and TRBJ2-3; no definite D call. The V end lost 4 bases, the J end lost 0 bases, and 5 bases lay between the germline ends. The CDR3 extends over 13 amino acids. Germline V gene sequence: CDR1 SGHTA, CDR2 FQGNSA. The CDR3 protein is CASSYDSTDTQYF. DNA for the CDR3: TGTGCCAGCAGCTACGACAGCACAGATACGCAGTATTTT.

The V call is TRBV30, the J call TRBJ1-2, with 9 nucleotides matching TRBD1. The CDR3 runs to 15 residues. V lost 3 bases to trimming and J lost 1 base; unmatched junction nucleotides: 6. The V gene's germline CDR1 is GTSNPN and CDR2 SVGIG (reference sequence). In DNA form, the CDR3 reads TGTGCCTGGAGCGGACAGGGGATAGGTAACTATGGCTACACCTTC. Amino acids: CAWSGQGIGNYGYTF.